The 26 T cell receptor beta chains listed next were all sequenced from one sample in a study of blood T cell repertoires in COVID-19. The data were produced by immunoSEQ multiplex PCR, yet TCRdb's version contains in-frame clones alone and is incomplete. Here the sample spans 240,000 or so clones, 80% to 90% being singletons. Sequences were obtained from peripheral blood. The receptors were gathered from a woman older than 75 with COVID-19, enrolled during active disease.

The chain combines TRBV4-1 with TRBJ1-5; D is unresolved. The V end lost 0 bases, the J end lost 4 bases, and 10 bases lay between the germline ends. This CDR3 is built from 15 residues. Germline V lookup: CDR1 MGHRA, CDR2 YSYEKL. CDR3: CASSQDLPVNQPQHF. In DNA form, the CDR3 reads TGCGCCAGCAGCCAAGATCTGCCGGTAAATCAGCCCCAGCATTTT.

V usage is TRBV7-2 and J usage is TRBJ2-5; 7 bases line up with TRBD2. There are 15 residues in the CDR3. Losses at the gene ends were 5 bases for V and 5 bases for J; bases not matched to a gene: 11. Looked up from germline, CDR1 is SGHTA and CDR2 is FQGNSA. CDR3 DNA: TGTGCCAGCAGCGCTACAGGAACCGGGAGGGAGACCCAGTACTTC. Protein: CASSATGTGRETQYF.

The chain is built from TRBV5-6 and TRBJ2-1; D unclear. Trimming pared 0 bases from V and 2 bases from J, leaving 3 bases between. This CDR3 has 13 amino acids. Germline V gene lookup returns CDR1 SGHDT and CDR2 YYEEEE. The CDR3, as DNA: TGTGCCAGCAGCTTGGTCACCTACAATGAGCAGTTCTTC. This codes for CASSLVTYNEQFF.

The J gene is TRBJ1-3, the V gene TRBV7-2; no definite D call. Looked up from germline, CDR1 is SGHTA and CDR2 is FQGNSA. This CDR3 is built from 11 residues. The V and J ends lost 5 bases and 6 bases respectively, with 5 bases between them. The CDR3 DNA reads TGTGCCAGCAGCGTTAAAAACACCATATATTTT. Protein: CASSVKNTIYF.

J is TRBJ2-3 and V is TRBV7-3; no firm D call. Germline loops: CDR1 SGHTA, CDR2 FQGTGA. CDR3 length: 13 residues. V shed 4 bases and J shed 4 bases, with 9 bases lying between them. CDR3 amino acids: CASSSYVADTQYF. For the CDR3, the DNA is TGTGCCAGCAGCTCCTATGTGGCAGATACGCAGTATTTT.

Points on this clone: At one end the junction does not follow the germline gene, possibly because of a read error. The gene calls are TRBV7-7 and TRBJ2-1, with 12 bases identical to TRBD2. There are 15 residues in the CDR3. Germline-derived CDR1 and CDR2 are SSHAT and FNYEAQ (reference sequence). CDR3 protein: CASSLAGGPGNEQFF. DNA of the CDR3: TGTGCTAGCAGCCTAGCGGGAGGGCCGGGTAATGAGCAGTTCTTC.

The V gene is TRBV5-5, the J gene TRBJ1-1, with a weak D call TRBD1 (6 bases). The V and J ends lost 4 bases and 1 base respectively, with 17 bases between them. The CDR3 loop spans 16 amino acids. The germline V gene has CDR1 SGHKS and CDR2 YYEKEE (reference sequence). CDR3: CASSPQGNLGNTEAFF. The CDR3 DNA reads TGTGCCAGCAGCCCACAGGGTAATCTGGGGAACACTGAAGCTTTCTTT.

The chain employs TRBV6-1 and TRBJ2-7; TRBD2 matches 14 bases. The CDR3 totals 16 residues. The germline V gene has CDR1 MNHNS and CDR2 SASEGT. J lost 2 bases, V lost 4 bases, and 4 bases had no gene match. DNA for the CDR3: TGTGCCAGCAGTGCCCGGACTAGCGGGAGGACCTACGAGCAGTACTTC. It yields the protein CASSARTSGRTYEQYF.

The rearrangement links TRBV11-1 to TRBJ2-2; weak D call: TRBD2 (5 bases). CDR1 SGHAT and CDR2 FQDESV come from the germline V gene (reference sequence). V lost 3 bases to trimming and J lost 7 bases, with 12 bases between them. The CDR3 is 14 amino acids. The CDR3 loop is CASSFLARVGELFF. The CDR3 DNA reads TGTGCCAGCAGCTTTCTAGCAAGGGTCGGGGAGCTGTTTTTT.

This rearrangement joins TRBV6-1 to TRBJ2-4; 7 bases line up with TRBD1. The V and J ends lost 1 base and 1 base, in that order; junction bases with no gene match: 10. In germline, CDR1 is MNHNS, CDR2 SASEGT. The CDR3 length is 18 residues. CDR3: CASSEGGGQQGAKNIQYF. CDR3 DNA: TGTGCCAGCAGTGAAGGGGGCGGGCAACAGGGGGCCAAAAACATTCAGTACTTC.

The chain has TRBV3-1 (or the pseudogene TRBV3-2) and TRBJ2-1; 9 nucleotides match TRBD1. Germline V gene lookup returns CDR1 LGHDT and CDR2 YNNKEL (reference sequence). CDR3 length: 15 amino acids. After removal of 6 bases from V and 4 bases from J, the junction contained 7 bases not matched to a gene. The CDR3 region has the DNA TGTGCCAGCAGAAAGGACAGGGGCCCATACAATGAGCAGTTCTTC. It encodes CASRKDRGPYNEQFF.

The CDR3 nucleotides read TGTGCCAGCAGCCTTGGACAGGGCACGGGCTACACCTTC. Its protein product is CASSLGQGTGYTF. This chain uses TRBV3-1 (or the pseudogene TRBV3-2) with TRBJ1-2, with 8 nucleotides matching TRBD1. With V trimmed by 4 bases and J by 8 bases, 6 bases remained unmatched. Germline V lookup: CDR1 LGHDT, CDR2 YNNKEL (reference sequence). The CDR3 contains 13 residues.

This clone was picked up one time. The genes are TRBV6-4 and TRBJ1-4; TRBD1 is a possible D gene (6 bases). Germline V gene data show CDR1 as MRHNA and CDR2 as SNTAGT. This CDR3 comprises 14 residues. Deletions cut 10 bases from V and 7 bases from J, with 19 bases between. CDR3 sequence: CATSLTGKSEKLFF. CDR3 DNA sequence: TGTGCCACCAGCCTAACAGGGAAAAGTGAAAAACTGTTTTTT.

This chain joins TRBV11-3 and TRBJ2-7; 8 bases are a match to TRBD2. Germline CDR1 reads SGHNT; CDR2 reads YENEEA. This CDR3 spans 16 amino acids. V trimming: 2 bases; J trimming: 3 bases; junction bases outside the gene matches: 9. CDR3 residues: CASSLRGDSGIYEQYF. CDR3 in DNA: TGTGCCAGCAGCTTACGCGGTGATAGCGGGATCTACGAGCAGTACTTC.

The chain joins TRBV9 to TRBJ1-1, with a weak D call TRBD1 (5 bases). In germline, CDR1 is SGDLS, CDR2 YYNGEE. V was cut by 4 bases and J by 3 bases, with 16 bases left in between. CDR3 length: 15 amino acids. In nucleotides, the CDR3 is TGTGCCAGCAGCATTAGTGGGGGGTACGACACTGAAGCTTTCTTT. Encoded protein: CASSISGGYDTEAFF.

In this sample, this clone turned up once. V usage is TRBV20-1 and J usage is TRBJ2-1; 10 positions agree with TRBD1. The CDR3 totals 11 residues. Germline-derived CDR1 and CDR2 are DFQATT and SNEGSKA (reference sequence). The ends lost 5 bases at V and 9 bases at J; junction bases unmatched: 1. CDR3 bases: TGCAGTGCTCGGGACAGGGGTGAGCAGTTCTTC. It codes for CSARDRGEQFF.

This rearrangement joins TRBV6-1 to TRBJ1-1; TRBD1 might be the D (6 bases). The CDR3 is 17 amino acids. Trimming removed 4 bases from V and 4 bases from J, with 22 bases in between. CDR1 and CDR2 from the germline V gene are MNHNS and SASEGT. As DNA, the CDR3 is TGTGCCAGCAGTGCAGGGGCTAACTTCTTGCTTGCCACTGAAGCTTTCTTT. As protein: CASSAGANFLLATEAFF.

This clone was counted only a few times. This sequence joins TRBV7-6 and TRBJ1-5; 9 bases are shared with TRBD1. This CDR3 region has 15 residues. The germline gives CDR1 SGHVS, CDR2 FNYEAQ. V lost 1 base to trimming and J lost 3 bases; unmatched junction nucleotides: 1. The CDR3 loop is CASSLGTGDNQPQHF. The CDR3, as DNA: TGTGCCAGCAGCTTAGGGACAGGGGACAATCAGCCCCAGCATTTT.

This clone was seen only once. The chain couples TRBV13 to TRBJ2-3, with D perhaps TRBD1 (6 bases). CDR1 is PRHDT, CDR2 FYEKMQ, per germline (reference sequence). The CDR3 has 16 amino acids. The germline V and J ends were trimmed by 4 bases and 3 bases, with 17 bases remaining between them. In nucleotides, the CDR3 is TGTGCCAGCAGCTATACGTCCGGGACAACGACAGATACGCAGTATTTT. Translating gives CASSYTSGTTTDTQYF. The complete variable domain, with remaining parts taken from reference TRBV13 and TRBJ2-3, reads AAGVIQSPRHLIKEKRETATLKCYPIPRHDTVYWYQQGPGQDPQFLISFYEKMQSDKGSIPDRFSAQQFSDYHSELNMSSLELGDSALYFCASSYTSGTTTDTQYFGPGTRLTVL.

The chain joins TRBV29-1 to TRBJ1-1; tentative D call: TRBD1 (6 bases). This CDR3 is built from 14 residues. With 2 bases removed from V and 2 bases from J, the gap between germline ends came to 12 bases. Germline V lookup: CDR1 SQVTM, CDR2 ANQGSEA. The CDR3 DNA sequence: TGCAGCGTTGAAAGGGGGGGGCGAAACACTGAAGCTTTCTTT. It codes for CSVERGGRNTEAFF.

The chain combines TRBV5-1 with TRBJ2-4, with TRBD1 matching 8 bases. The ends lost 3 bases at V and 0 bases at J; junction bases unmatched: 8. The CDR3 has 17 amino acids. Germline-derived CDR1 and CDR2 are SGHRS and YFSETQ. CDR3 bases: TGCGCCAGCAGCTCCGGCGGACAGGGAGAAGCCAAAAACATTCAGTACTTC. Translation gives CASSSGGQGEAKNIQYF. Drawing the rest from reference TRBV5-1 and TRBJ2-4, the complete variable domain is KAGVTQTPRYLIKTRGQQVTLSCSPISGHRSVSWYQQTPGQGLQFLFEYFSETQRNKGNFPGRFSGRQFSNSRSEMNVSTLELGDSALYLCASSSGGQGEAKNIQYFGAGTRLSVL.

The chain recombines TRBV9 with TRBJ1-1; a possible D gene is TRBD1 (5 bases). V was cut by 0 bases and J by 0 bases, with 9 bases left in between. The germline V gene encodes CDR1 SGDLS and CDR2 YYNGEE. CDR3 length: 15 amino acids. CDR3 bases: TGTGCCAGCAGCGTAGGGGGCAACATGAACACTGAAGCTTTCTTT. Its translation is CASSVGGNMNTEAFF.

The CDR3 loop is CASTGTGGLNQPQHF. As DNA, the CDR3 is TGTGCCAGTACCGGGACAGGGGGCCTCAATCAGCCCCAGCATTTT. The chain recombines TRBV19 with TRBJ1-5; 12 nucleotides align to TRBD1. V was pared by 7 bases and J by 3 bases, with 4 bases of the junction left unmatched. The CDR3 sequence is 15 residues long. CDR1 and CDR2 from the germline V gene are LNHDA and SQIVND (reference sequence).

V usage is TRBV5-1 and J usage is TRBJ1-2, with TRBD1 identical over 8 bases. Unmatched junction bases numbered 4, after V lost 0 bases and J lost 6 bases. The CDR3 contains 14 residues. Germline V gene sequence: CDR1 SGHRS, CDR2 YFSETQ. CDR3 in amino acids: CASSLGYRGDGYTF. Written as DNA, the CDR3 is TGCGCCAGCAGCTTGGGGTACAGGGGGGATGGCTACACCTTC.

This chain joins TRBV28 and TRBJ1-2; D not resolved. Between the trimmed V and J ends, which lost 4 bases and 8 bases, there was a span of 11 bases. Looked up from germline, CDR1 is MDHEN and CDR2 is SYDVKM. The CDR3 consists of 12 residues. The CDR3 is CASSSPRLGYTF. The DNA for the CDR3 is TGTGCCAGCAGTTCCCCGAGGCTGGGCTACACCTTC.

This rearrangement joins TRBV18 to TRBJ2-7, with 7 bases lining up with TRBD1. This CDR3 spans 15 amino acids. The V gene's germline CDR1 is KGHSH and CDR2 LQKENI. J was trimmed by 6 bases and V by 1 base; bases with no gene match: 9. CDR3 protein: CASSPRTGGVGEQYF. CDR3 DNA sequence: TGTGCCAGCTCACCACGGACAGGAGGAGTCGGCGAGCAGTACTTC.